The table lists the clone carrying this T cell receptor beta chain with a few counts. The antigen is unknown. An end of the junction differs from the germline gene, which may be a read error. The data were taken from a study of tumor and adjacent non-tumor tissue in lung cancer. Study-wide points: TCR diversity was significantly greater in tumor than normal lung tissue. Patients with more diverse tumor TCRs had worse survival. Normal lung showed higher cumulative top 100 clone frequency than tumor.

This CDR3 comprises 13 residues. In germline, CDR1 is SGHAT, CDR2 FQDESV (reference sequence). Three rounds of nested PCR, following a modified ARM-PCR protocol, produced the TCRbeta library. TCRdb processed the multiplex PCR reads anew with MiXCR; each CDR3 protein has one entry. The sample carries tens of thousands of distinct CDR3 sequences, 55% to 70% recorded once. RNA was extracted from bulk tissue without any cell sorting. More than 3 cm separated this lung sample from the edge of the tumor. Donors were chemotherapy-naive, newly diagnosed lung cancer surgical patients in China, August–November 2014.

The sequence came from a woman aged 45-65 years with non-small cell lung cancer. Specimen: distant non-tumor lung tissue. The chain joins TRBV11-1 to TRBJ2-1; D remains unclear. The CDR3 coding sequence is TGTGCTAACAGCTTACCTCCGCTGGATGAGCGGTTCTTC. Its protein is CANSLPPLDERFF.